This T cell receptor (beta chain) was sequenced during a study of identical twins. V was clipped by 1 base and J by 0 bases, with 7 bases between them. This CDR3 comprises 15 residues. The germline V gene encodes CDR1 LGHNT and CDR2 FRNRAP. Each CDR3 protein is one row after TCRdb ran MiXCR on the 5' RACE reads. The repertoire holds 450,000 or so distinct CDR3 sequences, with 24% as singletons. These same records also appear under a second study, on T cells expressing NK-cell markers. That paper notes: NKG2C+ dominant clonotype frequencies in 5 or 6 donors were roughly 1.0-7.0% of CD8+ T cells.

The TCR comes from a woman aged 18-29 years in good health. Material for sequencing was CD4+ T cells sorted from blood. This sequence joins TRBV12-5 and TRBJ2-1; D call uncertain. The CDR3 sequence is CASGLGRSSYNEQFF. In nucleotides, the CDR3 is TGTGCTAGTGGTTTGGGGCGGAGCTCCTACAATGAGCAGTTCTTC.